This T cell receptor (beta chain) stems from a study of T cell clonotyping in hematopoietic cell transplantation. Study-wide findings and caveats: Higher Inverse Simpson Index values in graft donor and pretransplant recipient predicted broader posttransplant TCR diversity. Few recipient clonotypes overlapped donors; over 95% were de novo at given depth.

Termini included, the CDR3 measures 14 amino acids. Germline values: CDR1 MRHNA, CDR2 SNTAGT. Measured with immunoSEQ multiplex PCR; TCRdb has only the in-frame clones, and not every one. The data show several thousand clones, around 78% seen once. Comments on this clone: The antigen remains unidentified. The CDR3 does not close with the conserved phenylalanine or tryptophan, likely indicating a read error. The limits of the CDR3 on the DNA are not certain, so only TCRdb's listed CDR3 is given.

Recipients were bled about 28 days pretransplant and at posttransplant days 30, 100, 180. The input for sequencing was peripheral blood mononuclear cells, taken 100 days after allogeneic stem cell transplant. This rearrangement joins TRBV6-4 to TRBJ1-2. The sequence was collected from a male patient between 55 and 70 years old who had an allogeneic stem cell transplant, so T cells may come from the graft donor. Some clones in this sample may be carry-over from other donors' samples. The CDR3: CASSFEGSHGKTYG.